Listed here is a single TCR beta chain. The sample originates from a study of T cell clusters in autoimmune cytopenias. Each sample's input was 250 ng genomic DNA, some 34,000 genome equivalents. Multiplex touch-down PCR amplified TRB using TRB-A and TRB-B pools in one tube. TCRdb re-called the multiplex PCR reads and catalogs CDR3 proteins one per entry, DNA excluded. The sample has 6,000 to 6,500 distinct CDR3 sequences. These same data were also listed under a study on T cell repertoires in aging, cancer and after chemotherapy.

Material: peripheral blood. This clonotype originated in a human donor in good health.

This CDR3 reads CASSSGQSIQYF. The gene calls are TRBV13 and TRBJ2-4; no DNA is available, so the TRBD1 call from TCRdb remains unchecked. Germline V lookup: CDR1 PRHDT, CDR2 FYEKMQ (reference sequence). This CDR3 is built from 12 residues.